The 21 T cell receptor beta chains given below trace back to one sample, sequenced in a study of blood T cell repertoires in COVID-19 (dated by TCRdb to the early 2020s). Libraries came from the immunoSEQ multiplex PCR assay. TCRdb took this table from immuneACCESS and kept in-frame rearrangements with V and J called. Such tables lack part of the clones; where checked against another copy, unresolved V genes explain under half of the gap, and the rest is unexplained. For this sample there are about 200,000 clones; more than 70% appear just once. Around 1.5% of the sample is in the top ten clones. The sample taken for sequencing was peripheral blood. Receptors originate from a man younger than 35 with active or convalescent COVID-19.

The chain employs TRBV18 and TRBJ2-2; weak D call: TRBD1 (6 bases). The CDR3 runs to 15 residues. V lost 3 bases, J lost 5 bases, and 13 bases lay in between. CDR1 and CDR2 (germline): KGHSH, LQKENI. The DNA for the CDR3 is TGTGCCAGCTCACCCCGGGACATGAGGACCGGGGAGCTGTTTTTT. This translates into CASSPRDMRTGELFF.

The chain is built from TRBV7-9 and TRBJ2-5; 8 positions match TRBD2. Germline assignment: CDR1 SEHNR and CDR2 FQNEAQ (reference sequence). The CDR3 runs to 16 residues. J was trimmed by 2 bases and V by 2 bases; bases with no gene match: 7. As DNA, the CDR3 is TGTGCCAGCAGCTTAAGGGGAGTAGCGGGGCAAGAGACCCAGTACTTC. Translated, it gives CASSLRGVAGQETQYF.

This chain links TRBV6-4 with TRBJ1-4, with a tentative D call TRBD1 (6 bases). The germline V gene has CDR1 MRHNA and CDR2 SNTAGT. The germline V and J ends were trimmed by 4 bases and 8 bases, with 14 bases remaining between them. The CDR3 is 14 residues long. The CDR3 protein is CASSASGEGEKLFF. CDR3 nucleotides: TGTGCCAGCAGTGCGTCAGGGGAAGGGGAAAAACTGTTTTTT.

The chain links TRBV5-4 to TRBJ1-2; no definite D call. There are 14 residues in the CDR3. Trimming removed 3 bases at V and 7 bases at J, with 16 bases between. Germline loops: CDR1 SGHNT, CDR2 YYREEE (reference sequence). The chain's CDR3 is CASSSRGEGPGYTF. CDR3 nucleotide sequence: TGTGCCAGCAGCTCCCGGGGAGAAGGGCCTGGCTACACCTTC.

The gene calls are TRBV6-5 and TRBJ1-5, with 9 bases that match TRBD1. In germline, CDR1 is MNHEY, CDR2 SVGAGI. This CDR3 is 13 amino acids long. Trimming took 6 bases from V and 6 from J; bases not matched to a gene: 3. The chain's CDR3 is CASRYRGPQPQHF. Written as DNA, the CDR3 is TGTGCCAGCAGGTACAGGGGGCCTCAGCCCCAGCATTTT.

J is TRBJ2-3 and V is TRBV4-3, with D tentatively TRBD2 (6 bases). The CDR3 is 14 amino acids. V was shortened by 2 bases and J by 8 bases, with 14 bases between the two germline ends. The germline gives CDR1 LGHNA, CDR2 YSLEER. DNA of the CDR3: TGCGCCAGCAGCCAATACGAGGAGGGGAGTACGCAGTATTTT. It translates to CASSQYEEGSTQYF.

V and J are TRBV7-2 and TRBJ2-1; maybe TRBD1 (5 bases). The CDR3 loop spans 14 amino acids. V was pared by 5 bases and J by 7 bases, with 15 bases between. Germline-derived CDR1 and CDR2 are SGHTA and FQGNSA. CDR3 DNA: TGTGCCAGCAGCCCTCCCTGGGGCAGGAATGAGCAGTTCTTC. Encoded protein: CASSPPWGRNEQFF.

The V call is TRBV7-9, the J call TRBJ1-1; D possibly corresponds to TRBD1 (5 bases). Germline CDR1 is SEHNR and CDR2 is FQNEAQ (reference sequence). Deletions cut 1 base from V and 5 bases from J, with 8 bases between. This CDR3 region has 13 residues. CDR3 coding DNA: TGTGCCAGCAGCTTAGGGGGCTTAACTGAAGCTTTCTTT. This sequence encodes CASSLGGLTEAFF.

The chain links TRBV7-6 to TRBJ2-3; 9 positions match TRBD2. V lost 6 bases and J lost 4; bases outside the gene matches: 11. Germline V gives CDR1 SGHVS, CDR2 FNYEAQ. The CDR3 runs to 16 residues. The CDR3 DNA sequence: TGTGCCAGCAGACCCCGGGTGGCGGGAGGGCCAGATACGCAGTATTTT. Translation gives CASRPRVAGGPDTQYF.

V usage is TRBV10-3 and J usage is TRBJ2-5; 9 bases map to TRBD1. The CDR3 loop spans 16 amino acids. Unmatched junction bases numbered 8, after V lost 0 bases and J lost 6 bases. Germline loops: CDR1 ENHRY, CDR2 SYGVKD. In DNA, the CDR3 is TGTGCCATCAGTGAGTCGGGACAGGGAGTCGCTCAGACCCAGTACTTC. It is translated as CAISESGQGVAQTQYF.

The V and J genes are TRBV21-1 and TRBJ1-5; TRBD1 reflects the table's D call only, with no check against the DNA. TRBV21-1 is designated a pseudogene. This CDR3 is 16 amino acids long. Here the CDR3 reads CASSKDLQGGDQPQHF. The CDR3 nucleotides are TGTGCCAGCAGCAAAGACCTACAGGGTGGCGATCAGCCCCAGCATTTT.

The rearrangement links TRBV30 to TRBJ1-1; no clear D. The germline CDR1 and CDR2 sequences are GTSNPN and SVGIG (reference sequence). The CDR3 covers 16 residues. V was cut by 0 bases and J by 4 bases, with 18 bases left in between. The CDR3 protein is CAWSVRFHHPGTEAFF. The CDR3 DNA reads as TGTGCCTGGAGTGTTAGGTTTCACCATCCAGGCACTGAAGCTTTCTTT.

This sequence joins TRBV18 and TRBJ2-1, with D maybe TRBD2 (5 bases). Germline CDR1 is KGHSH and CDR2 is LQKENI. The CDR3 consists of 13 residues. Trimming pared 3 bases from V and 6 bases from J, leaving 9 bases between. CDR3 DNA: TGTGCCAGCTCACCCAACGAGGGCAATGAGCAGTTCTTC. It translates to CASSPNEGNEQFF.

The rearrangement uses TRBV7-6 and TRBJ1-4; 7 nucleotides match TRBD1. J was trimmed by 8 bases and V by 6 bases; bases with no gene match: 9. The germline V gene has CDR1 SGHVS and CDR2 FNYEAQ. The CDR3 runs 14 residues. CDR3: CASSQDRVGEKLFF. The CDR3 DNA reads as TGTGCCAGCAGTCAAGACAGGGTGGGGGAAAAACTGTTTTTT.

The table lists this clone with a few counts. The V call is TRBV5-1, the J call TRBJ1-5; 7 bases align to TRBD1. The ends lost 2 bases at V and 5 bases at J; junction bases unmatched: 1. Germline-derived CDR1 and CDR2 are SGHRS and YFSETQ. This CDR3 comprises 13 residues. CDR3 region: CASSFQGDQPQHF. As DNA, the CDR3 is TGCGCCAGCAGCTTCCAGGGGGATCAGCCCCAGCATTTT.

The chain carries TRBV5-4 and TRBJ2-5; TRBD1 matches at 9 bases. Germline CDR1 SGHNT, CDR2 YYREEE (reference sequence). Trimming cost V 3 bases and J 10 bases; bases outside gene matches: 13. There are 15 residues in the CDR3. CDR3 region: CASSSYQDRGMDQYF. The CDR3, as DNA: TGTGCCAGCAGCTCGTACCAGGACAGGGGAATGGACCAGTACTTC.

The chain combines TRBV4-3 with TRBJ2-4, with 9 nucleotides matching TRBD1. The ends lost 0 bases at V and 4 bases at J; junction bases unmatched: 10. Germline CDR1 LGHNA, CDR2 YSLEER. The CDR3 runs to 18 residues. The CDR3 here is CASSQDLIGDRDKNIQYF. For the CDR3, the DNA is TGCGCCAGCAGCCAAGATTTAATTGGGGACAGGGATAAAAACATTCAGTACTTC.

The CDR3 sequence: CASSGTDYYGYTF. CDR3 in DNA: TGTGCCAGCAGCGGGACAGACTACTATGGCTACACCTTC. J is TRBJ1-2 and V is TRBV2; TRBD1 matches at 7 bases. Germline V gene lookup returns CDR1 SNHLY and CDR2 FYNNEI. The CDR3 consists of 13 residues. Germline trimming cut 6 bases from V and 3 bases from J; bases unmatched to any gene: 4.

This chain links TRBV18 with TRBJ1-1, with 7 bases matching TRBD1. Germline V gene data show CDR1 as KGHSH and CDR2 as LQKENI. Trimming removed 4 bases from V and 1 base from J; junction bases left unmatched: 3. This CDR3 contains 14 residues. The chain's CDR3 is CASSLNRGNTEAFF. For the CDR3, the DNA is TGTGCCAGCTCACTAAACAGGGGGAACACTGAAGCTTTCTTT.

The genes are TRBV4-2 and TRBJ1-4; possibly TRBD1 for D (5 bases). Deletions cut 4 bases from V and 11 bases from J, with 17 bases between. The CDR3 sequence is 14 residues long. Per germline, CDR1 LGHNA and CDR2 YNFKEQ. CDR3 in amino acids: CASSPLGQGEKLFF. CDR3 nucleotide sequence: TGTGCCAGCAGCCCGCTGGGGCAGGGTGAGAAACTGTTTTTT.

This CDR3 is CASKAVGEGNQPQHF. In nucleotides, the CDR3 is TGTGCCAGCAAAGCCGTAGGGGAGGGCAATCAGCCCCAGCATTTT. This chain joins TRBV6-5 and TRBJ1-5; perhaps TRBD1 as D (5 bases). The CDR3 runs 15 residues. Germline values: CDR1 MNHEY, CDR2 SVGAGI. The V end was cut by 7 bases, the J end by 2 bases, with 15 bases between.